These T cell receptor beta chains were read from a single sample in a study of cytomegalovirus exposure and HLA in healthy donors. This table comes from immunoSEQ multiplex PCR, and its TCRdb copy is limited to in-frame clones, with some not included. The data show roughly 280,000 clones, with 80% to 90% seen just once and over 0.95% held by the top ten. Sequencing used PBMCs. These receptors were taken from a young woman in good health and CMV-seronegative. CDR3s include the opening cysteine and the closing phenylalanine or tryptophan. Each record gives: clone size, D gene, V gene, J gene, CDR3 DNA, CDR3 protein. The D gene is left open where the match is weak. Part of the rows lack a size; the others show once, few, many or a class for expanded clones.

clone_size: once; d_call: TRBD1; v_call: TRBV30; j_call: TRBJ2-7; cdr3_nt: TGTGCCTGGAACCCGGGACAGGGTGGCTACGAGCAGTACTTC; cdr3_aa: CAWNPGQGGYEQYF
clone_size: .; d_call: TRBD2; v_call: TRBV10-3; j_call: TRBJ2-2; cdr3_nt: TGTGCCATCAGTGACTCAGCGGGGGGTAACACCGGGGAGCTGTTTTTT; cdr3_aa: CAISDSAGGNTGELFF
clone_size: .; d_call: .; v_call: TRBV5-6; j_call: TRBJ1-4; cdr3_nt: TGTGCCAGCAGCTCGACCCTCGGAGGAGCTAATGAAAAACTGTTTTTT; cdr3_aa: CASSSTLGGANEKLFF
clone_size: .; d_call: .; v_call: TRBV6-5; j_call: TRBJ2-5; cdr3_nt: TGTGCCAGTTCTAAACCGGGTTTCGAAGAGACCCAGTACTTC; cdr3_aa: CASSKPGFEETQYF
clone_size: .; d_call: TRBD1; v_call: TRBV14; j_call: TRBJ1-1; cdr3_nt: TGTGCCAGCAGCCTAACAGGGGGAATCACTGAAGCTTTCTTT; cdr3_aa: CASSLTGGITEAFF
clone_size: few; d_call: TRBD1; v_call: TRBV10-3; j_call: TRBJ1-2; cdr3_nt: TGTGCCACCAGTGACAGGGGGGTAGGATATGGCTACACCTTC; cdr3_aa: CATSDRGVGYGYTF
clone_size: .; d_call: .; v_call: TRBV5-1; j_call: TRBJ2-1; cdr3_nt: TGCGCCAGCAGCTTGAATGAGGTCAATGAGCAGTTCTTC; cdr3_aa: CASSLNEVNEQFF
clone_size: .; d_call: TRBD1; v_call: TRBV2; j_call: TRBJ1-5; cdr3_nt: TGTGCCAGCAGCAGGGACAGGGGACAGCCCCAGCATTTT; cdr3_aa: CASSRDRGQPQHF
clone_size: .; d_call: .; v_call: TRBV5-1; j_call: TRBJ2-2; cdr3_nt: TGCGCCAGCAGCGAAGAAAGGAGGGGGGAGCTGTTTTTT; cdr3_aa: CASSEERRGELFF
clone_size: .; d_call: .; v_call: TRBV6-5; j_call: TRBJ2-3; cdr3_nt: TGTGCCAGCAGTTCATCGCGGACAGATACGCAGTATTTT; cdr3_aa: CASSSSRTDTQYF
clone_size: .; d_call: TRBD2; v_call: TRBV27; j_call: TRBJ2-7; cdr3_nt: TGTGCCAGCAGTTTTCTAGCCCCCGGACTAGCTTCCCCCTACGAGCAGTACTTC; cdr3_aa: CASSFLAPGLASPYEQYF
clone_size: .; d_call: .; v_call: TRBV5-6; j_call: TRBJ2-2; cdr3_nt: TGTGCCAGCAGCCCCGGTCGGGGGGCGAGCACCGGGGAGCTGTTTTTT; cdr3_aa: CASSPGRGASTGELFF